The clone carrying this T cell receptor beta chain has a single count. Its antigen is unidentified. Random hexamers primed reverse transcription of 0.5 to 1 ug RNA. immunoSEQ multiplex PCR amplified TCR beta CDR3 across 54 Vbeta, 13 Jbeta. TCRdb reprocessed the immunoSEQ multiplex PCR reads via MiXCR and lists one record per CDR3 protein. The table lists some 130,000 distinct CDR3 sequences, roughly 80% of them singletons. The sample belongs to a study of CD8 T cells in Susac syndrome. Whole-study findings and limits: Regarding the TCR sequencing and HLA analysis, the study admitted that a relatively small number of individuals were involved.

From blood CD8+ and CD4+ T cells, TCR beta sequences were generated. TEMRA cells were enriched by FACS, and CD4+ and CD8+ T cells were negatively isolated. V shed 5 bases and J shed 6 bases, with 10 bases lying between them. Germline V CDR1 and CDR2: SGHVS, FQNEAQ. The CDR3 extends over 12 amino acids. This receptor was identified in a human donor with multiple sclerosis. The sample taken for sequencing was CD8+ T cells from PBMCs. The chain joins TRBV7-8 to TRBJ1-1; D remains ambiguous. The CDR3 is CASSPGTPEAFF. The CDR3 DNA follows: TGTGCCAGCAGCCCAGGCACCCCTGAAGCTTTCTTT. The full variable domain, its missing parts supplied by reference TRBV7-8 and TRBJ1-1, is GAGVSQSPRYKVAKRGQDVALRCDPISGHVSLFWYQQALGQGPEFLTYFQNEAQLDKSGLPSDRFFAERPEGSVSTLKIQRTQQEDSAVYLCASSPGTPEAFFGQGTRLTVV.